This T cell receptor beta chain stems from a study of cytomegalovirus exposure and HLA in healthy donors. Across the study: Among the approximately 400 donors who were genotyped, approximately 84% fell in the genetic ancestry cluster that is associated with self-reported Caucasian donors. Findings and caveats of the study: Trimming of TCR beta V- and J-genes showed a link, identified in a later analysis, to a missense DCLRE1C variant. In a later analysis, HLA-C alleles had the fewest associated TCRs, DRB1 alleles the most.

Primers included in the PCR were 60 Vbeta and 13 Jbeta primers. The assay was immunoSEQ multiplex PCR, and TCRdb's table has in-frame clones only and misses some. This sample has approximately 93,000 clones, with 78% found just once. All donors participated as healthy donors of bone marrow. On this clone itself: Antigen: not known.

Trimming removed 3 bases at V and 2 bases at J, with 10 bases between. The germline CDR1 and CDR2 sequences are LNHDA and SQIVND (reference sequence). CDR3 length equals 14 residues. The specimen was PBMCs. This chain links TRBV19 with TRBJ1-2; the D is unclear. The TCR was taken from a middle-aged woman in good health and CMV-seronegative. CDR3 loop: CASSIWQTNYGYTF. In nucleotides, the CDR3 is TGTGCCAGTAGTATCTGGCAGACAAACTATGGCTACACCTTC.